This T cell receptor (beta chain) was identified in a study of blood T cell repertoires in COVID-19. Profiled with immunoSEQ multiplex PCR; TCRdb holds only in-frame clones, not every one. The profile covers approximately 88,000 clones, with under 90% appearing a single time and 14% taken by the ten largest. This CDR3 has 15 residues. Trimming removed 7 bases from V and 4 bases from J; junction bases left unmatched: 6. Germline CDR1 reads ENHRY; CDR2 reads SYGVKD. The TCR sequence derives from a woman aged 70 to 79 with acute or convalescent COVID-19. V gene TRBV10-3 combines with J gene TRBJ2-2; 10 bases line up with TRBD2. The sample taken for sequencing was peripheral blood. The CDR3 DNA follows: TGTGCCATCACCGCTAGCGGGGGCCTCACCGGGGAGCTGTTTTTT. It encodes CAITASGGLTGELFF.